These 3 T cell receptor beta chains share one sample of origin, sequenced in a study of blood T cell repertoires in COVID-19. The protocol was immunoSEQ multiplex PCR, while the TCRdb copy is restricted to in-frame clones and leaves out a portion. The sample records tens of thousands of clones, around 80% being singletons. The sample was peripheral blood. The receptors come from a woman older than 75 with active or convalescent COVID-19.

This chain uses TRBV19 with TRBJ1-5; perhaps TRBD1 as D (6 bases). From germline, CDR1 is LNHDA and CDR2 SQIVND (reference sequence). V was cut by 7 bases and J by 6 bases, with 10 bases left in between. This CDR3 region has 12 residues. CDR3 bases: TGTGCCAGTATAACAGGGACTCAGCCCCAGCATTTT. This gives the protein CASITGTQPQHF.

J is TRBJ1-1 and V is TRBV7-8; D is ambiguous. Deletions cut 8 bases from V and 4 bases from J, with 14 bases between. From germline, CDR1 is SGHVS and CDR2 FQNEAQ. The CDR3 contains 13 residues. The CDR3 sequence is CASGPRVATEAFF. The CDR3 nucleotides are TGTGCCAGCGGGCCGAGGGTAGCCACTGAAGCTTTCTTT.

This chain joins TRBV5-8 and TRBJ1-2, with 7 bases identical to TRBD1. Germline CDR1 is SGHTS and CDR2 is YDEGEE. CDR3 size: 14 residues. The V gene end was trimmed by 4 bases and the J gene end by 2 bases; junction bases not matched to a gene: 5. In DNA form, the CDR3 reads TGTGCCAGCAGCCGGGGACAGCTAAACTATGGCTACACCTTC. Residues: CASSRGQLNYGYTF.